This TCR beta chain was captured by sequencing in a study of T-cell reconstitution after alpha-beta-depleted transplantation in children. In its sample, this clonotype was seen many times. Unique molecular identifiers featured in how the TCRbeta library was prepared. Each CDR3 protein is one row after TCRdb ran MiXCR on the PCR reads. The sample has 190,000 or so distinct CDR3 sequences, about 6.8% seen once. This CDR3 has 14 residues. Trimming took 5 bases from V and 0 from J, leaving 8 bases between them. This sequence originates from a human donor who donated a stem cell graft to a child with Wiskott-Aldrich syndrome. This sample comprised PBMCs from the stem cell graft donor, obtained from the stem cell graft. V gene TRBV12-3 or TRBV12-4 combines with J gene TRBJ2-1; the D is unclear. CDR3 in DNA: TGTGCCAGCAGTCCCCCCAACTCCTACAATGAGCAGTTCTTC. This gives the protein CASSPPNSYNEQFF.